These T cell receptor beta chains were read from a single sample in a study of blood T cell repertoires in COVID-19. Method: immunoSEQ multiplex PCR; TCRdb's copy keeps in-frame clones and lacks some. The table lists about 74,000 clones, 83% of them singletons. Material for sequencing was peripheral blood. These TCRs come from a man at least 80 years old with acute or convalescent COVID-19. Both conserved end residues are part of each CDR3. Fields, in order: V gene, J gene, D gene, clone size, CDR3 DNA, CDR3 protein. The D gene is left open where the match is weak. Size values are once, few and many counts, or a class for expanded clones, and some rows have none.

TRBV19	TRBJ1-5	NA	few	TGTGCCAGTAGTATAGGAGGGGGAAGCAATCAGCCCCAGCATTTT	CASSIGGGSNQPQHF
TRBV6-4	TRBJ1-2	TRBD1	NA	TGTGCCAGCAGTGCCCAACAGGGGGCAGGAGGCTACACCTTC	CASSAQQGAGGYTF
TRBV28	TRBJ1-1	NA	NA	TGTGCCAGCAGATGGGGAGAAGGCACTGAAGCTTTCTTT	CASRWGEGTEAFF
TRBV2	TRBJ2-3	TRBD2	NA	TGTGCCAGCAGTCCTACTAGCGGGGGGGCCGGAGTGGCAGATACGCAGTATTTT	CASSPTSGGAGVADTQYF
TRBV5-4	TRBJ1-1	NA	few	TGTGCCAGCAGCTTGGGTCAGGGCCGTTCGTACACTGAAGCTTTCTTT	CASSLGQGRSYTEAFF
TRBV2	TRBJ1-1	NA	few	TGTGCCAACGGGGGGAACACTGAAGCTTTCTTT	CANGGNTEAFF
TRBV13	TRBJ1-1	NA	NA	TGTGCCAGCAGCCCAGAGGACAAGAACACTGAAGCTTTCTTT	CASSPEDKNTEAFF
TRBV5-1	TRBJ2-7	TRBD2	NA	TGCGCCAGCAGCCCCCCGAGCGGGGGATCCCACGAGCAGTACTTC	CASSPPSGGSHEQYF
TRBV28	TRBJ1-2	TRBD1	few	TGTGCCAGCAGTATAGGGACAGGGGCGATTAACTATGGCTACACCTTC	CASSIGTGAINYGYTF
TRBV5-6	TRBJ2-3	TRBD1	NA	TGTGCCAGCAGCCTAGGACAGGAAGATACGCAGTATTTT	CASSLGQEDTQYF
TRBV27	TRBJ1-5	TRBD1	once	TGTGCCAGCAGTGGACAGGGGGCGCGACAGCCCCAGCATTTT	CASSGQGARQPQHF
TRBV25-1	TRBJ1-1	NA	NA	TGTGCCAGCAGATTTCCGGGACAAATGAACACTGAAGCTTTCTTT	CASRFPGQMNTEAFF
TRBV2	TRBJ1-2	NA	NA	TGTGCCAGCAGTGAAGGGGGTCAGGGGAGAAATGGCTACACCTTC	CASSEGGQGRNGYTF
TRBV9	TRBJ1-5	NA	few	TGTGCCAGCAGTACTCAGGGTGGAAAGAATCAGCCCCAGCATTTT	CASSTQGGKNQPQHF
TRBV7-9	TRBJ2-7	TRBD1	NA	TGTGCCAGCAGCTTCCTGACAGGGGACTACGAGCAGTACTTC	CASSFLTGDYEQYF
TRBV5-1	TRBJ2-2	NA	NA	TGCGCCAGCAGCCCCCGGGACTGGCTGAACACCGGGGAGCTGTTTTTT	CASSPRDWLNTGELFF
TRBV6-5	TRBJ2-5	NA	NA	TGTGCCAGCAGCCAATTCAGGGTAAAAGAGACCCAGTACTTC	CASSQFRVKETQYF
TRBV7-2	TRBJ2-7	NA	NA	TGTGCCAGCAGCCGGGGGACGGGCGGGGACGAGCAGTACTTC	CASSRGTGGDEQYF
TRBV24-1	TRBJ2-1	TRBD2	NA	TGTGCCACCAGTGATCAAGCGGGAGGGTCCTTCAATGAGCAGTTCTTC	CATSDQAGGSFNEQFF
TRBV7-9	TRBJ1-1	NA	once	TGTGCCAGCAGCTTACCTTCAACACACACTGAAGCTTTCTTT	CASSLPSTHTEAFF